The 17 T cell receptor beta chains given below trace back to one sample, sequenced in a study of blood T cell repertoires in COVID-19. Method: immunoSEQ multiplex PCR; TCRdb's copy keeps in-frame clones and lacks some. The sample holds some 400,000 clones; roughly 89% are singletons and the top ten take around 7%. The sequencing sample was made of peripheral blood. The receptors originated from a young man with active or convalescent COVID-19.

This clone was found once. The chain joins TRBV5-1 to TRBJ2-1; 9 nucleotides line up with TRBD1. V shed 0 bases, J shed 2 bases, and the junction held 6 bases outside the gene matches. Germline V lookup: CDR1 SGHRS, CDR2 YFSETQ. This CDR3 has 17 amino acids. The CDR3 region has the DNA TGCGCCAGCAGCTTGGCAGACAGGGGGTCAGCCTACAATGAGCAGTTCTTC. This gives the protein CASSLADRGSAYNEQFF. The whole variable domain, filled in from reference TRBV5-1 and TRBJ2-1, reads KAGVTQTPRYLIKTRGQQVTLSCSPISGHRSVSWYQQTPGQGLQFLFEYFSETQRNKGNFPGRFSGRQFSNSRSEMNVSTLELGDSALYLCASSLADRGSAYNEQFFGPGTRLTVL.

This clone was picked up one time. This chain joins TRBV28 and TRBJ1-4; 10 nucleotides agree with TRBD1. This CDR3 comprises 17 residues. CDR1 and CDR2 (germline): MDHEN, SYDVKM. After removal of 6 bases from V and 9 bases from J, the junction contained 16 bases not matched to a gene. This CDR3 is CASRGAIGTGEVQKLFF. The DNA for the CDR3 is TGTGCCAGCAGGGGGGCAATAGGGACAGGGGAAGTTCAAAAACTGTTTTTT.

This clone was picked up a small number of times. This rearrangement joins TRBV4-1 to TRBJ2-1; TRBD1 matches at 8 bases. This CDR3 contains 16 residues. With 0 bases clipped from V and 7 bases from J, the junction kept 8 bases outside the gene matches. The germline gives CDR1 MGHRA, CDR2 YSYEKL. CDR3 sequence reads: CASSQDSRQGSNEQFF. The CDR3 DNA reads TGCGCCAGCAGCCAAGATTCCAGACAGGGGAGTAATGAGCAGTTCTTC.

The V call is TRBV6-6, the J call TRBJ2-7; 10 bases match TRBD2. CDR1 is MNHNY and CDR2 is SVGAGI in the germline V gene (reference sequence). Trimming removed 5 bases from V and 3 bases from J; junction bases left unmatched: 16. This CDR3 spans 18 amino acids. The CDR3 loop reads CASSHPYKSGRGNYEQYF. The CDR3 nucleotides read TGTGCCAGCAGTCACCCATACAAAAGCGGGAGGGGAAACTACGAGCAGTACTTC.

The gene calls are TRBV28 and TRBJ1-3; 8 bases line up with TRBD1. After removal of 4 bases from V and 2 bases from J, the junction contained 4 bases not matched to a gene. From germline, CDR1 is MDHEN and CDR2 SYDVKM. This CDR3 has 15 amino acids. The CDR3 coding sequence is TGTGCCAGCAGTTCTAAGGACAGGGCTGGAAACACCATATATTTT. Amino acid sequence: CASSSKDRAGNTIYF.

V gene TRBV19 combines with J gene TRBJ1-6; maybe TRBD1 (6 bases). Germline CDR1 LNHDA, CDR2 SQIVND (reference sequence). The V gene lost 7 bases and the J gene lost 5 bases, with 12 bases spanning the gap. CDR3 length equals 14 residues. Here the CDR3 DNA reads TGTGCCAGTAATCTAGGACAGAATAATTCACCCCTCCACTTT. Protein product: CASNLGQNNSPLHF.

The chain has TRBV7-8 and TRBJ2-5, with TRBD2 matching 8 bases. There are 14 residues in the CDR3. V was clipped by 5 bases and J by 4 bases; unmatched bases: 6. Germline V gene lookup returns CDR1 SGHVS and CDR2 FQNEAQ. CDR3 nucleotides: TGTGCCAGCAGCGTGCAGCGGGGGCGAGAGACCCAGTACTTC. Translation: CASSVQRGRETQYF.

V gene TRBV7-9 combines with J gene TRBJ1-1; TRBD1 aligns across 9 bases. The CDR3 loop spans 15 amino acids. The germline CDR1 and CDR2 sequences are SEHNR and FQNEAQ (reference sequence). V dropped 3 bases and J dropped 3; count of bases not matched to a gene: 5. The CDR3 loop is CASSLRTGEDTEAFF. CDR3 nucleotide sequence: TGTGCCAGCAGCTTGAGGACAGGGGAGGACACTGAAGCTTTCTTT.

This chain joins TRBV3-1 (or the pseudogene TRBV3-2) and TRBJ1-5; D gene ambiguous. Germline V gene lookup returns CDR1 LGHDT and CDR2 YNNKEL (reference sequence). This CDR3 region has 12 residues. The ends were cut back, 3 bases at V and 6 bases at J, with 6 bases in the middle. This CDR3 reads CASSQEGQPQHF. The CDR3 nucleotides are TGTGCCAGCAGCCAGGAGGGTCAGCCCCAGCATTTT.

This CDR3 reads CASSQPQGRAEQYF. As DNA, the CDR3 is TGTGCCAGCAGCCAACCCCAGGGCCGGGCCGAGCAGTACTTC. The chain links TRBV3-1 (or the pseudogene TRBV3-2) to TRBJ2-7, with a weak D call TRBD1 (5 bases). This CDR3 region has 14 residues. V was shortened by 2 bases and J by 6 bases, with 14 bases between the two germline ends. Per the germline V gene, CDR1 is LGHDT and CDR2 is YNNKEL (reference sequence).

The J gene is TRBJ2-7, the V gene TRBV7-9, with a tentative D call TRBD1 (6 bases). The length of the CDR3 is 13 residues. CDR1 SEHNR and CDR2 FQNEAQ come from the germline V gene (reference sequence). The V end lost 6 bases, the J end lost 2 bases, and 11 bases lay between the germline ends. CDR3 DNA sequence: TGTGCCAGCAGTCCAGGACAGCCCTACGAGCAGTACTTC. Residues: CASSPGQPYEQYF.

The V call is TRBV27, the J call TRBJ1-5; D is possibly TRBD1 (6 bases). V shed 6 bases and J shed 0 bases, with 12 bases lying between them. Germline V gene sequence: CDR1 MNHEY, CDR2 SMNVEV (reference sequence). The CDR3 loop spans 15 amino acids. CDR3 region: CASSPQGYSNQPQHF. The CDR3 DNA is TGTGCCAGCAGCCCACAGGGATATAGCAATCAGCCCCAGCATTTT.

The chain joins TRBV7-2 to TRBJ2-2; D unclear. The CDR3 totals 14 residues. Germline values: CDR1 SGHTA, CDR2 FQGNSA. V was cut by 1 base and J by 4 bases, with 7 bases left in between. The CDR3 DNA reads as TGTGCCAGCAGCTTAGTACAGACCACCGGGGAGCTGTTTTTT. As protein: CASSLVQTTGELFF.

The chain carries TRBV5-1 and TRBJ1-2; D might be TRBD1 (6 bases). Deletions cut 4 bases from V and 0 bases from J, with 13 bases between. The V gene's germline CDR1 is SGHRS and CDR2 YFSETQ. CDR3 length equals 15 residues. The CDR3 protein is CASSTRTVSNYGYTF. DNA of the CDR3: TGCGCCAGCAGCACACGGACAGTCTCTAACTATGGCTACACCTTC.

This chain joins TRBV18 and TRBJ1-3; 7 nucleotides agree with TRBD1. The length of the CDR3 is 16 residues. Per the germline V gene, CDR1 is KGHSH and CDR2 is LQKENI. Trimming removed 0 bases from V and 2 bases from J; junction bases left unmatched: 4. CDR3 DNA: TGTGCCAGCTCACCACCCACAGGGGCGGCTGGAAACACCATATATTTT. It codes for CASSPPTGAAGNTIYF. The entire variable domain, with the rest obtained from reference TRBV18 and TRBJ1-3, is as follows: NAGVMQNPRHLVRRRGQEARLRCSPMKGHSHVYWYRQLPEEGLKFMVYLQKENIIDESGMPKERFSAEFPKEGPSILRIQQVVRGDSAAYFCASSPPTGAAGNTIYFGEGSWLTVV.

The V gene is TRBV7-3, the J gene TRBJ2-1; 9 nucleotides line up with TRBD2. The CDR3 has 17 residues. Germline CDR1 SGHTA, CDR2 FQGTGA. J lost 9 bases, V lost 5 bases, and 17 bases had no gene match. The CDR3 DNA reads TGTGCCAGCAGCCCCGCCGCCGGGCCTAGCGGGACGGCTGAGCAGTTCTTC. This encodes CASSPAAGPSGTAEQFF.

This chain links TRBV28 with TRBJ1-3; D gene unclear. CDR3 size: 12 residues. Germline V CDR1 and CDR2: MDHEN, SYDVKM. V was cut by 8 bases and J by 0 bases, with 5 bases left in between. CDR3 nucleotides: TGTGCCAGCTGCGACTCTGGAAACACCATATATTTT. Translating it yields CASCDSGNTIYF.